One and the same sample provided the 18 T cell receptor beta chains below, sequenced in a study of PD-1 blockade in classical Hodgkin lymphoma. Time point noted: cycle 4 day 1 (C4D1), after 6 weeks of nivolumab. Each of the patients experienced relapse following autologous stem cell transplantation, and their brentuximab vedotin exposure differed. Profiled with immunoSEQ multiplex PCR; TCRdb holds only in-frame clones, not every one. The sample has roughly 100,000 clones, roughly 87% seen once. This specimen consisted of peripheral blood mononuclear cells (PBMCs), obtained before the fourth cycle of nivolumab. All receptors derive from a human donor with classical Hodgkin lymphoma.

This rearrangement joins TRBV29-1 to TRBJ1-1, with D perhaps TRBD1 (5 bases). The CDR3 runs 12 residues. V was clipped by 7 bases and J by 5 bases, with 14 bases between them. Germline values: CDR1 SQVTM, CDR2 ANQGSEA. The DNA for the CDR3 is TGCAGCGCCGAGGGGATCGGAACTGAAGCTTTCTTT. It yields the protein CSAEGIGTEAFF.

The rearrangement joins TRBV30 to TRBJ1-5; a weak D match, TRBD1 (5 bases). Trimming left V 1 base short and J 4 bases short, with 8 bases between. Per the germline V gene, CDR1 is GTSNPN and CDR2 is SVGIG (reference sequence). This CDR3 is built from 13 residues. Here the CDR3 reads CAWSAGGNQPQHF. The CDR3 bases are TGTGCCTGGAGTGCGGGGGGAAATCAGCCCCAGCATTTT.

The chain has TRBV15 and TRBJ1-1, with no clear D. Trimming pared 2 bases from V and 1 base from J, leaving 5 bases between. CDR3 size: 13 residues. CDR1 and CDR2 (germline): LNHNV, YYDKDF (reference sequence). The CDR3 loop reads CATSRRSNTEAFF. CDR3 DNA sequence: TGTGCCACCAGCAGAAGATCGAACACTGAAGCTTTCTTT.

In regard to this clone: Mismatch with germline at one junction end may stem from a read error. The sample has other DNA sequences that encode this CDR3 too. CDR3 protein: CSVEDLGQEETQYF. DNA of the CDR3: TGCAGCGTCGAAGATTTGGGCCAGGAAGAGACCCAGTACTTC. This rearrangement joins TRBV29-1 to TRBJ2-5; the D is unclear. The CDR3 is made up of 14 amino acids. Germline V CDR1 and CDR2: SQVTM, ANQGSEA.

This clone has just a few counts. The CDR3: CASSVRDRGSYGYTF. CDR3 in DNA: TGTGCCAGCAGCGTTAGAGACAGGGGATCGTATGGCTACACCTTC. The chain uses TRBV9 and TRBJ1-2; 8 nucleotides line up with TRBD1. This CDR3 comprises 15 residues. Trimming cost V 2 bases and J 5 bases; bases outside gene matches: 8. Germline lookup yields CDR1 SGDLS and CDR2 YYNGEE.

The chain joins TRBV6-6 to TRBJ2-7; D is uncertain. The CDR3 consists of 13 residues. The V and J ends lost 2 bases and 3 bases respectively, with 8 bases between them. The germline CDR1 and CDR2 sequences are MNHNY and SVGAGI (reference sequence). The CDR3 loop reads CASSYGLGYEQYF. Written as DNA, the CDR3 is TGTGCCAGCAGTTACGGATTAGGCTACGAGCAGTACTTC.

The rearrangement uses TRBV6-4 and TRBJ1-4; a weak D match, TRBD1 (5 bases). With 3 bases removed from V and 7 bases from J, the gap between germline ends came to 15 bases. The germline gives CDR1 MRHNA, CDR2 SNTAGT. The CDR3 contains 15 residues. The CDR3 coding sequence is TGTGCCAGCAGTGAACGGGGCACTCCTGGTGAAAAACTGTTTTTT. Translated, it gives CASSERGTPGEKLFF.

The chain links TRBV29-1 to TRBJ2-2; unclear D gene. Per the germline V gene, CDR1 is SQVTM and CDR2 is ANQGSEA. This CDR3 is 14 amino acids long. The germline V and J ends were trimmed by 4 bases and 1 base, with 10 bases remaining between them. CDR3 DNA: TGCAGCGTTGTGGCCGGGCGGAACACCGGGGAGCTGTTTTTT. Protein sequence: CSVVAGRNTGELFF.

The rearrangement uses TRBV7-2 and TRBJ1-1; the D gene is possibly TRBD1 (5 bases). Germline loops: CDR1 SGHTA, CDR2 FQGNSA. The CDR3 is 14 residues long. The ends were cut back, 3 bases at V and 4 bases at J, with 12 bases in the middle. The CDR3 DNA reads TGTGCCAGCAGCTTCGAGGGCGGGGCCACTGAAGCTTTCTTT. This codes for CASSFEGGATEAFF.

V gene TRBV5-4 combines with J gene TRBJ2-3; 11 positions agree with TRBD2. Germline CDR1 SGHNT, CDR2 YYREEE (reference sequence). The junction had 11 bases not matched to a gene; V was cut back by 4 bases and J by 7 bases. This CDR3 comprises 16 residues. CDR3 in amino acids: CASSDDTGTSGNTQYF. Here the CDR3 DNA reads TGTGCCAGCAGCGATGATACCGGGACTAGCGGCAATACGCAGTATTTT.

The chain combines TRBV6-5 with TRBJ1-1; no clear D. Deletions cut 2 bases from V and 0 bases from J, with 7 bases between. CDR3 length equals 14 residues. In germline, CDR1 is MNHEY, CDR2 SVGAGI. DNA for the CDR3: TGTGCCAGCAGTTACAGTGCCATGAACACTGAAGCTTTCTTT. Translated: CASSYSAMNTEAFF.

The chain carries TRBV9 and TRBJ2-7, with D maybe TRBD2 (5 bases). V lost 0 bases, J lost 6 bases, and 10 bases lay in between. This CDR3 is built from 13 residues. The germline CDR1 and CDR2 sequences are SGDLS and YYNGEE. CDR3 amino acids: CASSVGTFGEQYF. Here the CDR3 DNA reads TGTGCCAGCAGCGTAGGGACTTTCGGCGAGCAGTACTTC.

This rearrangement joins TRBV30 to TRBJ2-7, with TRBD1 matching 8 bases. The trim removed 8 bases at V and 3 bases at J, leaving 9 bases unmatched. Germline V gene lookup returns CDR1 GTSNPN and CDR2 SVGIG (reference sequence). The CDR3 runs 13 residues. CDR3: CAGGTGPIYEQYF. DNA for the CDR3: TGTGCCGGCGGGACAGGCCCCATCTACGAGCAGTACTTC.

The DNA for the CDR3 is TGTGCCAGCAGTGAAGGAGGGGCTGTTGACGAGCAGTACTTC. It is translated as CASSEGGAVDEQYF. The chain links TRBV2 to TRBJ2-7; D tentatively reads TRBD1 or TRBD2 (5 bases each). The CDR3 has 14 residues. Germline V gives CDR1 SNHLY, CDR2 FYNNEI. V lost 1 base and J lost 5, with 12 bases in between.

The rearrangement joins TRBV9 to TRBJ1-2; perhaps TRBD1 as D (6 bases). The CDR3 is made up of 12 amino acids. The V gene lost 4 bases and the J gene lost 6 bases, with 10 bases spanning the gap. Germline V gene data show CDR1 as SGDLS and CDR2 as YYNGEE. The CDR3 DNA reads TGTGCCAGCAGCCTAAGGACAGATGGCTACACCTTC. Amino acid sequence: CASSLRTDGYTF.

The CDR3 protein is CASIRPLMISPQHF. CDR3 in DNA: TGTGCCAGTATACGGCCCCTAATGATTTCGCCCCAGCATTTT. The V call is TRBV19, the J call TRBJ1-5; D ambiguous. V shed 7 bases and J shed 9 bases, with 19 bases lying between them. The germline V gene encodes CDR1 LNHDA and CDR2 SQIVND (reference sequence). The CDR3 contains 14 residues.

The chain recombines TRBV6-1 with TRBJ1-2, with D hard to call. The germline V and J ends were trimmed by 10 bases and 6 bases, with 9 bases remaining between them. The CDR3 is 10 amino acids. Germline-derived CDR1 and CDR2 are MNHNS and SASEGT. This chain's CDR3 is CATFGNGYTF. The CDR3 DNA reads TGTGCCACCTTCGGAAATGGCTACACCTTC.

V usage is TRBV6-6 and J usage is TRBJ2-7; D is perhaps TRBD2 (5 bases). The CDR3 spans 12 residues. V was shortened by 2 bases and J by 5 bases, with 7 bases between the two germline ends. Germline values: CDR1 MNHNY, CDR2 SVGAGI (reference sequence). The CDR3 nucleotides read TGTGCCAGCAGTTACGAGAGGGACGAGCAGTACTTC. Protein: CASSYERDEQYF.